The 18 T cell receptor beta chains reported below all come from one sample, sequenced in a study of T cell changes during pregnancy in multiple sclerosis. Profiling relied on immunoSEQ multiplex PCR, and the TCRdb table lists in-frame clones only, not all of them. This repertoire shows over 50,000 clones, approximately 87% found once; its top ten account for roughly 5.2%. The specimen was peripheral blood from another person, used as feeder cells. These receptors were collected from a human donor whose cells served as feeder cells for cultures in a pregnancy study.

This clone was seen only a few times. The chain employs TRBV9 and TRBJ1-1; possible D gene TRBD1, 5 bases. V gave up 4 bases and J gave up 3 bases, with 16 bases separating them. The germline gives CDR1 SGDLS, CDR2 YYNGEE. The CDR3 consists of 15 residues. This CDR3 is CASSFAPGSDTEAFF. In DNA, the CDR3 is TGTGCCAGCAGCTTTGCCCCAGGGAGTGACACTGAAGCTTTCTTT.

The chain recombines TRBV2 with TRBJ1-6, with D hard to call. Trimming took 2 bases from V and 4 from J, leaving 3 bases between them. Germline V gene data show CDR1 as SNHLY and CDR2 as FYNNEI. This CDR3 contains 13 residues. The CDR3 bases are TGTGCCAGCAGTGAACAATATAATTCACCCCTCCACTTT. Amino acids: CASSEQYNSPLHF.

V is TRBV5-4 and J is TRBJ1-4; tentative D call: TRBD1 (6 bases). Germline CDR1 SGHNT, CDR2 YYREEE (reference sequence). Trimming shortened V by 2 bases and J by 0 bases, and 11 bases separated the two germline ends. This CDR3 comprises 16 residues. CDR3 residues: CASSFREGATNEKLFF. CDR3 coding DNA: TGTGCCAGCAGCTTCAGGGAGGGGGCAACTAATGAAAAACTGTTTTTT.

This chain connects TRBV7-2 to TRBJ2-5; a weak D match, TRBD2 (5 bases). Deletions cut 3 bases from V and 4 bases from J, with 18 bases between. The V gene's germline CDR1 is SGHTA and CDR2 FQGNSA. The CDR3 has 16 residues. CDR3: CASSFRGGPKGETQYF. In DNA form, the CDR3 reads TGTGCCAGCAGCTTTCGGGGTGGGCCAAAGGGAGAGACCCAGTACTTC.

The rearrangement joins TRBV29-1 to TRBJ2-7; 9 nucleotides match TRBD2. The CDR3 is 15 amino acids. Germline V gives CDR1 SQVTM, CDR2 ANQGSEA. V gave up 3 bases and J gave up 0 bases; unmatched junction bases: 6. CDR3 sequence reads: CSVEVSGRSSYEQYF. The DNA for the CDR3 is TGCAGCGTTGAGGTCAGCGGGAGGAGCTCCTACGAGCAGTACTTC.

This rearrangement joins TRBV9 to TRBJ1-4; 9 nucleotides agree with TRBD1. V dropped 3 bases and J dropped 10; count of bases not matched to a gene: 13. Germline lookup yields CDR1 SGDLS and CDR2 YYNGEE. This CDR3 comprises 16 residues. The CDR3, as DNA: TGTGCCAGCAGCGGAGAATCCGGGACAGGGCTGGGAAAACTGTTTTTT. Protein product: CASSGESGTGLGKLFF. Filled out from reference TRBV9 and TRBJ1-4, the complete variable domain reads DSGVTQTPKHLITATGQRVTLRCSPRSGDLSVYWYQQSLDQGLQFLIQYYNGEERAKGNILERFSAQQFPDLHSELNLSSLELGDSALYFCASSGESGTGLGKLFFGSGTQLSVL.

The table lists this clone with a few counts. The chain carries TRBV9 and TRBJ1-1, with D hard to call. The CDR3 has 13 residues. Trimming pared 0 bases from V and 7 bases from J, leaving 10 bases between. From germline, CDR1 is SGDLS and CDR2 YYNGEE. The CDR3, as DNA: TGTGCCAGCAGCGTAGAGAATACGGGTGAAGCTTTCTTT. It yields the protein CASSVENTGEAFF.

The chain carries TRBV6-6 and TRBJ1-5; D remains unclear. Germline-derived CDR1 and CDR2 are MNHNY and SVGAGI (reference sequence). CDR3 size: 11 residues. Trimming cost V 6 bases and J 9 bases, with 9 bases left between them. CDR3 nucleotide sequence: TGTGCCAGCAGCTCGGCAGGGCCCCAGCATTTT. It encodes CASSSAGPQHF.

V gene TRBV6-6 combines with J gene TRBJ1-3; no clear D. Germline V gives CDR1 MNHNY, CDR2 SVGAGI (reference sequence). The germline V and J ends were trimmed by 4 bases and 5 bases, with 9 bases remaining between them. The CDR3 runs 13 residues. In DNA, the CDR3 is TGTGCCAGCAGTTTGATCAATCGAAACACCATATATTTT. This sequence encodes CASSLINRNTIYF.

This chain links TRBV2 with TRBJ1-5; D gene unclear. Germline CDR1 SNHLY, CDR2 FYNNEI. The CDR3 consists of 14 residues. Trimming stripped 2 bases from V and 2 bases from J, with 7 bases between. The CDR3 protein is CASSEFGGNQPQHF. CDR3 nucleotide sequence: TGTGCCAGCAGTGAATTTGGGGGCAATCAGCCCCAGCATTTT.

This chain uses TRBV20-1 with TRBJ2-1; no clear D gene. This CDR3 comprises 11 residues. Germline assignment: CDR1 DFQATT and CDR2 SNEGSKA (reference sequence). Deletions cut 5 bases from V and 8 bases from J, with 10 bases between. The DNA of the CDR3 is TGCAGTGCTGTGGCTAGACATGAGCAGTTCTTC. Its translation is CSAVARHEQFF.

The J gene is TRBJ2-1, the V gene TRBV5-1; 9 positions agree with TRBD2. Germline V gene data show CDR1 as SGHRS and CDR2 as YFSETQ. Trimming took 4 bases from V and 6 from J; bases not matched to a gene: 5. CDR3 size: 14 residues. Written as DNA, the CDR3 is TGCGCCAGCAGCAGCGCTAGCGGGGTCAATGAGCAGTTCTTC. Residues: CASSSASGVNEQFF.

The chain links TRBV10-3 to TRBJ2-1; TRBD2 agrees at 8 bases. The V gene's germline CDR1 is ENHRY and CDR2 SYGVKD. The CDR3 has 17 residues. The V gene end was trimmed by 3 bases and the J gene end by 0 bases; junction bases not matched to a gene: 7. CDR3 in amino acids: CAISDKREKSSYNEQFF. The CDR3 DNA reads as TGTGCCATCAGTGATAAGCGGGAGAAAAGCTCCTACAATGAGCAGTTCTTC.

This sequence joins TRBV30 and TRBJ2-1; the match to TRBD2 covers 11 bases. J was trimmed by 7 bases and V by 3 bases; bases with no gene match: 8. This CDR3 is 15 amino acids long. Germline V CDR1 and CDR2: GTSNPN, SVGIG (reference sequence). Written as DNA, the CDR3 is TGTGCCTGGAGGGATCTAGCGGGAGGATTAAATGAGCAGTTCTTC. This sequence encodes CAWRDLAGGLNEQFF.

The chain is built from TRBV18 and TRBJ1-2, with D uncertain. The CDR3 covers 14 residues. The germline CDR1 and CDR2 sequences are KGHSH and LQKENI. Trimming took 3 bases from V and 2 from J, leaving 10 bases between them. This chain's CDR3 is CASSPSSSNYGYTF. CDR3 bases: TGTGCCAGCTCACCGAGTAGTTCGAACTATGGCTACACCTTC. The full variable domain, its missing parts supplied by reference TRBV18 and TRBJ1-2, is NAGVMQNPRHLVRRRGQEARLRCSPMKGHSHVYWYRQLPEEGLKFMVYLQKENIIDESGMPKERFSAEFPKEGPSILRIQQVVRGDSAAYFCASSPSSSNYGYTFGSGTRLTVV.

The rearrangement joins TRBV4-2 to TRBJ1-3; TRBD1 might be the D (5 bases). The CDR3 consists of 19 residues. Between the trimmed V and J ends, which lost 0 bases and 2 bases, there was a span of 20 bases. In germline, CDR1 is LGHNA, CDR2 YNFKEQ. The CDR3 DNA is TGTGCCAGCAGCCAAGATGAATTCCAGGGAGCTTTTACTGGAAACACCATATATTTT. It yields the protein CASSQDEFQGAFTGNTIYF.

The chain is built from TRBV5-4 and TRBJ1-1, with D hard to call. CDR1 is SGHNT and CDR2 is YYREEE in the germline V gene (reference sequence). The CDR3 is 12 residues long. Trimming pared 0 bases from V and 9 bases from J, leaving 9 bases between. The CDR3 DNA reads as TGTGCCAGCAGCTTGGCCAGTGGGAAAGCTTTCTTT. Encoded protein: CASSLASGKAFF.

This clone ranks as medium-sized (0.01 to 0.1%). In DNA form, the CDR3 reads TGTGCCAGCAGCCAGGGACACCTCTATGGCTACACCTTC. Translating gives CASSQGHLYGYTF. V and J are TRBV7-9 and TRBJ1-2; tentative D call: TRBD1 (6 bases). Trimming took 5 bases from V and 4 from J, leaving 11 bases between them. This CDR3 has 13 amino acids. Germline V CDR1 and CDR2: SEHNR, FQNEAQ (reference sequence).